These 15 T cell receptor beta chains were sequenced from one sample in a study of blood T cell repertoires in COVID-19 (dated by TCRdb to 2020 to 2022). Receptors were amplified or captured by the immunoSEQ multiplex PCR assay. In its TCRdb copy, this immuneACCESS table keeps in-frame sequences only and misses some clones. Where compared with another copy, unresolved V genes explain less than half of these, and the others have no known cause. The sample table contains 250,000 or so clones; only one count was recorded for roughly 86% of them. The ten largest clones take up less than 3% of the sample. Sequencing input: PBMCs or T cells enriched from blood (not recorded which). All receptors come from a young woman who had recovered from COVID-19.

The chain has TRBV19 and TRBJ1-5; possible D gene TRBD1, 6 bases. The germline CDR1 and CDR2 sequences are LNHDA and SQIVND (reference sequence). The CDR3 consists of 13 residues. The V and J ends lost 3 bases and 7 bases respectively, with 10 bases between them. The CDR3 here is CASSIGGAQPQHF. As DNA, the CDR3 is TGTGCCAGTAGTATTGGGGGCGCGCAGCCCCAGCATTTT. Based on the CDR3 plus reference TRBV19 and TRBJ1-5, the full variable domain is DGGITQSPKYLFRKEGQNVTLSCEQNLNHDAMYWYRQDPGQGLRLIYYSQIVNDFQKGDIAEGYSVSREKKESFPLTVTSAQKNPTAFYLCASSIGGAQPQHFGDGTRLSIL.

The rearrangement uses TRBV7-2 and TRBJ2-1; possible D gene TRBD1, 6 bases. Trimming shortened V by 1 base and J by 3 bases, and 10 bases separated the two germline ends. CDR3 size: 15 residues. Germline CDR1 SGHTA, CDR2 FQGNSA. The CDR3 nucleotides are TGTGCCAGCAGCTTAGAATGGACAGACTACAATGAGCAGTTCTTC. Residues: CASSLEWTDYNEQFF.

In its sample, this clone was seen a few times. The CDR3 DNA reads as TGTGCCAGCGGCGGGGGCGCGTCCGGGACTAGCGGGAGTACCCACGAGCAGTACTTC. Translation: CASGGGASGTSGSTHEQYF. The chain uses TRBV7-9 and TRBJ2-7; TRBD2 agrees at 14 bases. The ends lost 8 bases at V and 5 bases at J; junction bases unmatched: 20. This CDR3 comprises 19 residues. Germline lookup yields CDR1 SEHNR and CDR2 FQNEAQ (reference sequence).

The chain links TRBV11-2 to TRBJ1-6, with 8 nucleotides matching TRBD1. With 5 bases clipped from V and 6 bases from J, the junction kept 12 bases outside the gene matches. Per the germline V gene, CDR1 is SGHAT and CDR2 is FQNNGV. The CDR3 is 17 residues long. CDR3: CASSLTSGQGSNSPLHF. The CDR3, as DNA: TGTGCCAGCAGCCTTACATCCGGACAGGGAAGTAATTCACCCCTCCACTTT.

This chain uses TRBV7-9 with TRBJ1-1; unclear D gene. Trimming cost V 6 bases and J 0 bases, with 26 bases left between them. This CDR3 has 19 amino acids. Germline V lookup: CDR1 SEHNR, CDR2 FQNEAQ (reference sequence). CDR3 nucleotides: TGTGCCAGCAGTCCGATGAACCAATCCCTGAGTGCGGTGAACACTGAAGCTTTCTTT. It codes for CASSPMNQSLSAVNTEAFF.

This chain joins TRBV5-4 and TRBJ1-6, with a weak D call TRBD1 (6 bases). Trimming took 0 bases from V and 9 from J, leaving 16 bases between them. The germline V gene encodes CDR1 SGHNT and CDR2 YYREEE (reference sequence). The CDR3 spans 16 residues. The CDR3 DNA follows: TGTGCCAGCAGCTTGGATGGGGGGGCAAGGGGTTCACCCCTCCACTTT. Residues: CASSLDGGARGSPLHF.

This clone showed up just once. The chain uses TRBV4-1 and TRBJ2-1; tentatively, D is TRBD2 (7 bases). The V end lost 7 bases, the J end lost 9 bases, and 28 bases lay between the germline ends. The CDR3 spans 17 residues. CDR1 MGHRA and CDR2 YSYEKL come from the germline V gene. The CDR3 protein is CASTAPPGGREMSEQFF. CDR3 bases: TGCGCCAGCACGGCCCCCCCGGGGGGCCGCGAGATGAGTGAGCAGTTCTTC.

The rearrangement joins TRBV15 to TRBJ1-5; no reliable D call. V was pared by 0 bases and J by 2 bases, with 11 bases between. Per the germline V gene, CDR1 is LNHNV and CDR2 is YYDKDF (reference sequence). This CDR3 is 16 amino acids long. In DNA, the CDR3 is TGTGCCACCAGCAGAGAGGAGCCGAGAGGCAATCAGCCCCAGCATTTT. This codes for CATSREEPRGNQPQHF.

The CDR3 DNA reads TGTGCCTGGAGTACAACACCGAACACTGAAGCTTTCTTT. Amino acids: CAWSTTPNTEAFF. This sequence joins TRBV30 and TRBJ1-1, with D hard to call. This CDR3 comprises 13 residues. Germline-derived CDR1 and CDR2 are GTSNPN and SVGIG (reference sequence). V lost 2 bases, J lost 1 base, and 8 bases lay in between.

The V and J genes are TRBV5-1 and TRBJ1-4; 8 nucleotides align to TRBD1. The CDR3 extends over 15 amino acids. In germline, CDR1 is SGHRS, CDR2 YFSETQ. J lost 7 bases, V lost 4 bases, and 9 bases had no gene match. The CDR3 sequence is CASSLQGGAGEKLFF. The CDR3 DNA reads TGCGCCAGCAGCCTACAGGGGGGTGCGGGTGAAAAACTGTTTTTT.

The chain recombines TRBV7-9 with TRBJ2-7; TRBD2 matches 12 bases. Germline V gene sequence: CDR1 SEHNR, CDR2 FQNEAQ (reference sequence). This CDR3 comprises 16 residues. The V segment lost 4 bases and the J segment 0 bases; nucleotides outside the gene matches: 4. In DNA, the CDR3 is TGTGCCAGCAGCTCCAGACTAGCGGGGGACTCCTACGAGCAGTACTTC. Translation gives CASSSRLAGDSYEQYF.

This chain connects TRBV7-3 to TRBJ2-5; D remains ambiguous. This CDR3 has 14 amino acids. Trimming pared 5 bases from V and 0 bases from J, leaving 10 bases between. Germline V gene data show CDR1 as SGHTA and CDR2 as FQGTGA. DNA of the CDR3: TGTGCCAGCAGCCGCTTCGCTAACCAAGAGACCCAGTACTTC. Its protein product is CASSRFANQETQYF.

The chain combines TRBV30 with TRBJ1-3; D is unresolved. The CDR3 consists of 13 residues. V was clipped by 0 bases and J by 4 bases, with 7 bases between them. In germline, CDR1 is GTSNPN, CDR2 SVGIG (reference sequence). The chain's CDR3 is CAWSVRGGNTIYF. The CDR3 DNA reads TGTGCCTGGAGTGTACGCGGAGGAAACACCATATATTTT. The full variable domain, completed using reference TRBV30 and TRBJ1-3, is SQTIHQWPATLVQPVGSPLSLECTVEGTSNPNLYWYRQAAGRGLQLLFYSVGIGQISSEVPQNLSASRPQDRQFILSSKKLLLSDSGFYLCAWSVRGGNTIYFGEGSWLTVV.

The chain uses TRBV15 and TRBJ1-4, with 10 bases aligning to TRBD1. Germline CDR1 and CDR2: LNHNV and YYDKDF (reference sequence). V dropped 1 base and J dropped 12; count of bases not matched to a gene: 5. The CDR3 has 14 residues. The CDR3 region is CATSRGGGQGELFF. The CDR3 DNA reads TGTGCCACCAGCAGAGGAGGCGGACAGGGGGAACTGTTTTTT.

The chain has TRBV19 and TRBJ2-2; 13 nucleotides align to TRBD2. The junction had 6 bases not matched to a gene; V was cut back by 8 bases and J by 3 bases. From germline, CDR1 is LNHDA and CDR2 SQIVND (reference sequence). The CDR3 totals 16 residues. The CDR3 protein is CASSLAGGPDTGELFF. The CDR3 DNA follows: TGTGCCAGTTCACTAGCGGGAGGGCCGGACACCGGGGAGCTGTTTTTT.